This entry describes one T cell receptor (beta chain). This specimen comes from a study of shared clonotypes between healthy human individuals. Profiled with immunoSEQ multiplex PCR; TCRdb holds only in-frame clones, not every one. The sample shows roughly 1,500,000 clones, approximately 98.5% of them seen only once. This CDR3 has 14 amino acids. Germline CDR1 reads SGHRS; CDR2 reads YFSETQ. V lost 4 bases and J 1 base, leaving 11 bases between the germline ends. The clonotype comes from a man aged 25-45 years in good health. The chain recombines TRBV5-1 with TRBJ1-1; D call uncertain. Sequenced sample: naive CD4+ T cells sorted from blood. The subset denotes: CD45RA+ positively selected. The CDR3 sequence: CASSEHPQNTEAFF. The DNA for the CDR3 is TGCGCCAGCAGCGAACACCCCCAGAACACTGAAGCTTTCTTT.